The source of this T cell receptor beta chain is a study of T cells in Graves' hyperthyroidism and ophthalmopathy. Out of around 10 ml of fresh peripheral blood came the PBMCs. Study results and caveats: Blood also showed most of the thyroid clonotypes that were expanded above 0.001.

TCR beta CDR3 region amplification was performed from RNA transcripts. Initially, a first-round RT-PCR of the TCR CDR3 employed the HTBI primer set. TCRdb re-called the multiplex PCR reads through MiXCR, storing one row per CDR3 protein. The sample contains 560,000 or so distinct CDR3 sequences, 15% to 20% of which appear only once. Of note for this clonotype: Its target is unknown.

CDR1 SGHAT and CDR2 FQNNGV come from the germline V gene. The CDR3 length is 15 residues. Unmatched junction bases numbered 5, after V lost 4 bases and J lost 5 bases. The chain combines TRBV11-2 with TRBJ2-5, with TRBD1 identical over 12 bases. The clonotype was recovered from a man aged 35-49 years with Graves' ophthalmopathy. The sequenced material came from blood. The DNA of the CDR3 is TGTGCCAGCAGCTCCGGGACAGGGGGCAAGGAGACCCAGTACTTC. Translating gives CASSSGTGGKETQYF.